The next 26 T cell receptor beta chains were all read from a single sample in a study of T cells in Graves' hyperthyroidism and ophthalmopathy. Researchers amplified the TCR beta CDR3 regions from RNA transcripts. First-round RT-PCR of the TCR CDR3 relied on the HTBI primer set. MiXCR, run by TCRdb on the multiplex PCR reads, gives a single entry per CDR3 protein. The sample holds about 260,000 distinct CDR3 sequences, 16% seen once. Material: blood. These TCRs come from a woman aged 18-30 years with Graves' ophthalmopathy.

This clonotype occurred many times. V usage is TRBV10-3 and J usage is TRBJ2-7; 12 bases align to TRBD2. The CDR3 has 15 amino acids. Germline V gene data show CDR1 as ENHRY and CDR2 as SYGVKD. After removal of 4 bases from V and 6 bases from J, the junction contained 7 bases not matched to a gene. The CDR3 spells CAISGSGLAGPEQYF. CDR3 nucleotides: TGTGCCATCAGTGGCTCGGGACTAGCGGGCCCCGAGCAGTACTTC.

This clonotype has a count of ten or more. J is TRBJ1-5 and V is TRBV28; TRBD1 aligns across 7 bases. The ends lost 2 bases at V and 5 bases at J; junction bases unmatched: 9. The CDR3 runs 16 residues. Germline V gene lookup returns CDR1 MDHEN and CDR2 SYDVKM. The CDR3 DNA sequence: TGTGCCAGCAGTTTAAGGCCGGGACAGTCCGATCAGCCCCAGCATTTT. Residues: CASSLRPGQSDQPQHF.

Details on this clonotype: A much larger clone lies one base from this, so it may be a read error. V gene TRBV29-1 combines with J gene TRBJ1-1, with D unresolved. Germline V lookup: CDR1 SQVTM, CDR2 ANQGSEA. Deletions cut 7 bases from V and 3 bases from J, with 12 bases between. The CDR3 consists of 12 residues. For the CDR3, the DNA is TGCAGCGCCACGACCCAGGACACTGAAGCTTTCTTT. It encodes CSATTQDTEAFF.

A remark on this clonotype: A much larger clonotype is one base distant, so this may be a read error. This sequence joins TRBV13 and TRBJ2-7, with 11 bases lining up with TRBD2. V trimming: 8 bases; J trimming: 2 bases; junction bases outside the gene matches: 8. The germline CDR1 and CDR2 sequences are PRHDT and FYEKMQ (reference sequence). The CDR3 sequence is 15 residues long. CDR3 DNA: TGTGCCAGCGGCGTGGGGACTAGCGGCACCTACGAGCAGTACTTC. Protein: CASGVGTSGTYEQYF.

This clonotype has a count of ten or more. The CDR3 reads CASSYRILGGRYDQPQHF. The CDR3 bases are TGTGCCAGCAGTTACCGGATCCTAGGCGGGAGATATGATCAGCCCCAGCATTTT. J is TRBJ1-5 and V is TRBV6-5; no firm D call. Trimming pared 2 bases from V and 5 bases from J, leaving 22 bases between. The CDR3 extends over 18 amino acids. CDR1 and CDR2 (germline): MNHEY, SVGAGI.

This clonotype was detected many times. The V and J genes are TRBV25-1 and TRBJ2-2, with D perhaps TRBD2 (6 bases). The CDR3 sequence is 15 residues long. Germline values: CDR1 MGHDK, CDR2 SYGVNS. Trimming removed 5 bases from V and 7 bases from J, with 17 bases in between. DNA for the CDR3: TGTGCCAGCAGTAGTACGGGAGATAGGAGCGGGGAGCTGTTTTTT. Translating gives CASSSTGDRSGELFF.

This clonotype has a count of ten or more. CDR3 nucleotides: TGTGCCAGCAGCTTCAAGGTACTAGCGGGAGGAGATACGCAGTATTTT. Encoded protein: CASSFKVLAGGDTQYF. J is TRBJ2-3 and V is TRBV5-4, with TRBD2 matching 12 bases. After removal of 2 bases from V and 5 bases from J, the junction contained 6 bases not matched to a gene. Germline loops: CDR1 SGHNT, CDR2 YYREEE (reference sequence). This CDR3 contains 16 residues.

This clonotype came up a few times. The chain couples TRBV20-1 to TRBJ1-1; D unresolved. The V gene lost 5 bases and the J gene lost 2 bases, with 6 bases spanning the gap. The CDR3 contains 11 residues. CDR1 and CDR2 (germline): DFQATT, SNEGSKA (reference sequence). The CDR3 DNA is TGCAGTGCTGCCCGAAACACTGAAGCTTTCTTT. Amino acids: CSAARNTEAFF.

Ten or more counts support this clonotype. The CDR3 DNA reads TGCAGTGCTAGAGGCACAGGGGGCGTGGGTGAAAAACTGTTTTTT. Amino acid sequence: CSARGTGGVGEKLFF. V gene TRBV20-1 combines with J gene TRBJ1-4; 9 positions match TRBD1. Germline CDR1 reads DFQATT; CDR2 reads SNEGSKA (reference sequence). Trimming took 1 base from V and 7 from J; bases not matched to a gene: 7. The CDR3 runs to 15 residues.

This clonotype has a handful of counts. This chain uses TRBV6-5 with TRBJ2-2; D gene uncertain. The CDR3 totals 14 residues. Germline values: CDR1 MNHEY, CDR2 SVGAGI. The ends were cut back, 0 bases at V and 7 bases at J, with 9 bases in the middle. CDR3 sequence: CASSYSIGSGELFF. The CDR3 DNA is TGTGCCAGCAGTTACTCGATAGGTAGCGGGGAGCTGTTTTTT.

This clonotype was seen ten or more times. CDR3 region: CASSVGAGDSGNTIYF. The CDR3 DNA is TGTGCCAGCAGCGTAGGGGCAGGTGACTCTGGAAACACCATATATTTT. The chain recombines TRBV9 with TRBJ1-3; no clear D. Per germline, CDR1 SGDLS and CDR2 YYNGEE. V lost 0 bases and J 0 bases, leaving 10 bases between the germline ends. This CDR3 is built from 16 residues.

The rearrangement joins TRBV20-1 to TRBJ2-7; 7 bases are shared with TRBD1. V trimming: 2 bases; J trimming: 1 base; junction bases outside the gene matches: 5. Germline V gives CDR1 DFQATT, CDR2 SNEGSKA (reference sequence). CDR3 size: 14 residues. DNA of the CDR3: TGCAGTGCTAGAACCCCCAGGGGGTCCTACGAGCAGTACTTC. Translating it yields CSARTPRGSYEQYF.

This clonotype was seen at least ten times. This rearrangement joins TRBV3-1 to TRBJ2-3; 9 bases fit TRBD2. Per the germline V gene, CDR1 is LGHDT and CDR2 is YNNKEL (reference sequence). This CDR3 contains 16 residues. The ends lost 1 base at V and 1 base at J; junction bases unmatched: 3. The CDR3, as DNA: TGTGCCAGCAGCCAAGGAGCGGGAGGACGCACAGATACGCAGTATTTT. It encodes CASSQGAGGRTDTQYF.

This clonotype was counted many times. The chain's CDR3 is CASRNPLRSSNQPQHF. The CDR3 nucleotides read TGTGCCAGCAGAAATCCTCTCCGGAGTAGCAATCAGCCCCAGCATTTT. This sequence joins TRBV28 and TRBJ1-5; D unclear. Per the germline V gene, CDR1 is MDHEN and CDR2 is SYDVKM. The germline V and J ends were trimmed by 6 bases and 0 bases, with 15 bases remaining between them. The CDR3 covers 16 residues.

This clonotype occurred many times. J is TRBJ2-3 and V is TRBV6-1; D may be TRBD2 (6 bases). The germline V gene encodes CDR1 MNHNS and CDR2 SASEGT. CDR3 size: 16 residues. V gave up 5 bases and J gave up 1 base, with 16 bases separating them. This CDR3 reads CASSSLGRRRTDTQYF. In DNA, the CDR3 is TGTGCCAGCAGTTCCCTTGGGAGGCGTCGCACAGATACGCAGTATTTT.

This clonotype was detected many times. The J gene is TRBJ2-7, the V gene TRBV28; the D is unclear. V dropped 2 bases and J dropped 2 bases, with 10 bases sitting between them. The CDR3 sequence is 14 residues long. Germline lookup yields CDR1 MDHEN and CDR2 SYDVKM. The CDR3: CASSLRAGTYEQYF. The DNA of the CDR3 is TGTGCCAGCAGTTTAAGGGCAGGAACCTACGAGCAGTACTTC. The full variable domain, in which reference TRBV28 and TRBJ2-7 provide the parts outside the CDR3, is DVKVTQSSRYLVKRTGEKVFLECVQDMDHENMFWYRQDPGLGLRLIYFSYDVKMKEKGDIPEGYSVSREKKERFSLILESASTNQTSMYLCASSLRAGTYEQYFGPGTRLTVT.

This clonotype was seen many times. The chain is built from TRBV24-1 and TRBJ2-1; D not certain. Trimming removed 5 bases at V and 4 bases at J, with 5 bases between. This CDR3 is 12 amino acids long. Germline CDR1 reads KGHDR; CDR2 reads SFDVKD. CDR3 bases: TGTGCCACCAGTGTCCGGTACAATGAGCAGTTCTTC. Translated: CATSVRYNEQFF.

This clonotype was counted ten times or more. The CDR3 spells CASTGGGHEQYF. In nucleotides, the CDR3 is TGTGCCAGCACGGGAGGGGGCCACGAGCAGTACTTC. The V and J genes are TRBV2 and TRBJ2-7; D is perhaps TRBD2 (8 bases). V lost 7 bases, J lost 5 bases, and 12 bases lay in between. This CDR3 has 12 residues. Germline loops: CDR1 SNHLY, CDR2 FYNNEI.

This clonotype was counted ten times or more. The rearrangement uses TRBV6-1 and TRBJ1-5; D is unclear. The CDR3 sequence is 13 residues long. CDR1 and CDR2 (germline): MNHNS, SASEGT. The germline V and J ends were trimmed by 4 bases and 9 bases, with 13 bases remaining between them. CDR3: CASSVAGIGPQHF. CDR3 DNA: TGTGCCAGCAGTGTTGCCGGGATAGGGCCCCAGCATTTT.

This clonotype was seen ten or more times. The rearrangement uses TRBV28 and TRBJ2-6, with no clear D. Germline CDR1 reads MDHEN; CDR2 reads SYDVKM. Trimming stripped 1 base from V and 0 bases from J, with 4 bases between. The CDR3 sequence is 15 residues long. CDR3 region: CASSLSSSGANVLTF. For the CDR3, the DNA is TGTGCCAGCAGTTTATCCAGCTCTGGGGCCAACGTCCTGACTTTC.

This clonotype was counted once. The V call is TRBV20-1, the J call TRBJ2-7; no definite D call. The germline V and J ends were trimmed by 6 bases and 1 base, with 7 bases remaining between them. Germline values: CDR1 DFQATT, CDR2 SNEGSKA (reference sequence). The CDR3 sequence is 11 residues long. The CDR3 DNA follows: TGCAGTGCCCTTGATTCCTACGAGCAGTACTTC. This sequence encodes CSALDSYEQYF.

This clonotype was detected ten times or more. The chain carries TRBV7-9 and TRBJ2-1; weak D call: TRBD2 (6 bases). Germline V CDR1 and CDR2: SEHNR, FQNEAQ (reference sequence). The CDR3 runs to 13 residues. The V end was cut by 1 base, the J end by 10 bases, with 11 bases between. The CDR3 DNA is TGTGCCAGCAGCTTAGGGGTACTAGCCGAGCAGTTCTTC. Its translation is CASSLGVLAEQFF.

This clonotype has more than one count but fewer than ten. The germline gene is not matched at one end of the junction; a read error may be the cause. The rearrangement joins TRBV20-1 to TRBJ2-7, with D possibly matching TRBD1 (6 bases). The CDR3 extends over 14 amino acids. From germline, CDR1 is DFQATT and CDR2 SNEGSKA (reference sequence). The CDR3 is CSASWGKRGYGQYF. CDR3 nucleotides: TGCAGTGCTAGCTGGGGAAAAAGGGGGTACGGGCAGTACTTC.

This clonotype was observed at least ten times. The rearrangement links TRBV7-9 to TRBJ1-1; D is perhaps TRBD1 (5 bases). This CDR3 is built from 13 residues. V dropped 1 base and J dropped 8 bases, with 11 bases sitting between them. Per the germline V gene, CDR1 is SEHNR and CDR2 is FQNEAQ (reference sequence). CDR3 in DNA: TGTGCCAGCAGCTTAGAATCTAGGGGAGAAGCTTTCTTT. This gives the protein CASSLESRGEAFF.

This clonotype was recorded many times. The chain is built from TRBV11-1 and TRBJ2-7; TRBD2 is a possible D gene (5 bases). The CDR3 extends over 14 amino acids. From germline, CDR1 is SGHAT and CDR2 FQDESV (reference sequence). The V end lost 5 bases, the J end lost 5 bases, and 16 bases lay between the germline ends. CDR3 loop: CASSLARGSDEQYF. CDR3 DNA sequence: TGTGCCAGCAGCCTCGCACGGGGTTCGGACGAGCAGTACTTC.

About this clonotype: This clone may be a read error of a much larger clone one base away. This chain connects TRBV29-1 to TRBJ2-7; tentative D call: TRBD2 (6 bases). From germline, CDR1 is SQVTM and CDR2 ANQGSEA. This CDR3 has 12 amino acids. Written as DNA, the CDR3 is TGCTGCGCCCGGGCGGGGTGGGACGAGCAGTACTTC. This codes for CCARAGWDEQYF.